This passage covers 10 T cell receptor beta chains from one sample sequenced in a study of shared clonotypes between healthy human individuals. Libraries were prepared by immunoSEQ multiplex PCR; TCRdb keeps only in-frame clonotypes and omits some of them. The sample includes 2,500,000 or so clones, under 95% seen only once; the top ten take 0.37%. The sequencing sample was made of naive CD4+ T cells from PBMCs. Subset defined: CD45RA+ positively selected. Receptor source: a man aged 18 to 35 in good health. Some clones in this sample may be carry-over from other donors' samples.

The chain carries TRBV5-6 and TRBJ2-1; 7 bases fit TRBD1. The trim removed 0 bases at V and 2 bases at J, leaving 11 bases unmatched. Germline V CDR1 and CDR2: SGHDT, YYEEEE. CDR3 length: 18 residues. CDR3 in amino acids: CASSLGGTVLPPYNEQFF. CDR3 coding DNA: TGTGCCAGCAGCTTGGGAGGGACAGTCCTACCTCCCTACAATGAGCAGTTCTTC.

V usage is TRBV28 and J usage is TRBJ1-1; TRBD1 aligns across 7 bases. CDR1 and CDR2 (germline): MDHEN, SYDVKM. J gave up 0 bases and V 5 bases, and 3 bases lay outside the gene matches. The CDR3 loop spans 14 amino acids. The CDR3: CASSRGTVNTEAFF. The DNA of the CDR3 is TGTGCCAGCAGTCGCGGGACAGTGAACACTGAAGCTTTCTTT.

This clone was observed a few times. This rearrangement joins TRBV27 to TRBJ1-5, with 12 bases lining up with TRBD1. CDR1 MNHEY and CDR2 SMNVEV come from the germline V gene (reference sequence). The CDR3 sequence is 14 residues long. V shed 4 bases and J 7 bases; nucleotides not matched to a gene: 2. CDR3 sequence reads: CASSWGTGGQPQHF. The CDR3, as DNA: TGTGCCAGCAGTTGGGGGACAGGGGGCCAGCCCCAGCATTTT.

The rearrangement joins TRBV5-1 to TRBJ2-3, with 14 bases that match TRBD2. J was trimmed by 4 bases and V by 4 bases; bases with no gene match: 5. Looked up from germline, CDR1 is SGHRS and CDR2 is YFSETQ. The CDR3 covers 16 residues. The CDR3 is CASSAGTSGSADTQYF. The CDR3 DNA is TGCGCCAGCAGCGCCGGGACTAGCGGGAGCGCAGATACGCAGTATTTT.

The rearrangement joins TRBV5-1 to TRBJ2-5; 8 nucleotides align to TRBD1. Unmatched junction bases numbered 7, after V lost 4 bases and J lost 5 bases. This CDR3 region has 14 residues. Germline V gene data show CDR1 as SGHRS and CDR2 as YFSETQ. The CDR3 loop reads CASSIRGRGETQYF. As DNA, the CDR3 is TGCGCCAGCAGCATCAGGGGGCGAGGGGAGACCCAGTACTTC.

The chain links TRBV9 to TRBJ2-1; D gene ambiguous. Trimming took 0 bases from V and 8 from J, leaving 12 bases between them. The CDR3 extends over 14 amino acids. Germline CDR1 is SGDLS and CDR2 is YYNGEE. CDR3 DNA: TGTGCCAGCAGCGTAGATTACCAGTCGGATGAGCAGTTCTTC. Translation gives CASSVDYQSDEQFF.

The chain couples TRBV15 to TRBJ2-3, with TRBD2 matching over 13 bases. The CDR3 has 20 amino acids. The J segment lost 3 bases and the V segment lost 3 bases, leaving 15 bases of the junction unmatched. CDR1 is LNHNV, CDR2 YYDKDF, per germline (reference sequence). CDR3 protein: CATSSSLGLAGVGGTDTQYF. CDR3 sequence (DNA): TGTGCCACCAGCAGTTCTTTAGGACTAGCGGGAGTAGGCGGTACAGATACGCAGTATTTT.

The chain combines TRBV6-6 with TRBJ1-4; D call uncertain. The CDR3 is made up of 14 amino acids. Germline V gene lookup returns CDR1 MNHNY and CDR2 SVGAGI (reference sequence). V was cut by 6 bases and J by 0 bases, with 8 bases left in between. The CDR3 loop reads CASSPTATNEKLFF. The CDR3 DNA reads as TGTGCCAGCAGCCCCACAGCAACTAATGAAAAACTGTTTTTT.

This clone occurred once. The chain combines TRBV12-5 with TRBJ2-3; 14 bases are shared with TRBD2. CDR1 is LGHNT, CDR2 FRNRAP, per germline. This CDR3 is 16 amino acids long. The V segment lost 4 bases and the J segment 4 bases; nucleotides outside the gene matches: 4. The CDR3 protein is CASGSGLAGVSDTQYF. As DNA, the CDR3 is TGTGCTAGTGGTTCGGGACTAGCGGGGGTCTCAGATACGCAGTATTTT.

The CDR3 spells CASSLGRADTGELFF. The CDR3 region has the DNA TGTGCCAGCTCACTCGGGAGGGCCGACACCGGGGAGCTGTTTTTT. The chain links TRBV18 to TRBJ2-2; 8 positions match TRBD2. The CDR3 is 15 residues long. The ends lost 4 bases at V and 3 bases at J; junction bases unmatched: 4. Germline V gene sequence: CDR1 KGHSH, CDR2 LQKENI. Based on the CDR3 plus reference TRBV18 and TRBJ2-2, the full variable domain is NAGVMQNPRHLVRRRGQEARLRCSPMKGHSHVYWYRQLPEEGLKFMVYLQKENIIDESGMPKERFSAEFPKEGPSILRIQQVVRGDSAAYFCASSLGRADTGELFFGEGSRLTVL.